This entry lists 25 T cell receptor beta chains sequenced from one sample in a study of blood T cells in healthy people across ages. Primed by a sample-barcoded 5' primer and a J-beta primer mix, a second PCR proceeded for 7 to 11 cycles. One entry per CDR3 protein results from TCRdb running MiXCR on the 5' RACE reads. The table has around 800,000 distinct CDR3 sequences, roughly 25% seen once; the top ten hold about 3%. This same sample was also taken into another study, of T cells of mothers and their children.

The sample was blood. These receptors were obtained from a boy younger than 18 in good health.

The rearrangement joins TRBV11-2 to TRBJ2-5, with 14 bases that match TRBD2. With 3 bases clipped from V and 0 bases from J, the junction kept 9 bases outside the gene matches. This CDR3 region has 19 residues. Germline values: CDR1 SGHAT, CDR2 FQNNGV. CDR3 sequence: CASSFGTSGGLNHQETQYF. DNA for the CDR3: TGTGCCAGCAGCTTCGGGACTAGCGGGGGCCTTAATCACCAAGAGACCCAGTACTTC. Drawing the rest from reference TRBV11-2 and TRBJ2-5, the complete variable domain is EAGVAQSPRYKIIEKRQSVAFWCNPISGHATLYWYQQILGQGPKLLIQFQNNGVVDDSQLPKDRFSAERLKGVDSTLKIQPAKLEDSAVYLCASSFGTSGGLNHQETQYFGPGTRLLVL.

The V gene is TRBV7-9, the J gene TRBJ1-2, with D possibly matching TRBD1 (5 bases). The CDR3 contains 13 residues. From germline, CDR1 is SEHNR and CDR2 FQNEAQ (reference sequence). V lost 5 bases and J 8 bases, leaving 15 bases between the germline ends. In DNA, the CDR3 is TGTGCCAGCAGCGCGGGACTGAAGGACGGCTACACCTTC. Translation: CASSAGLKDGYTF.

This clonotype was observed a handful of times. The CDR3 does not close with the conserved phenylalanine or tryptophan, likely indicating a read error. The CDR3 DNA reads as TGCGCCAGCAGCCAAGCTGGGGGCGGGAATGAGCAGTTCCTC. Amino acid sequence: CASSQAGGGNEQFL. This chain joins TRBV4-1 and TRBJ2-5, with D perhaps TRBD1 (6 bases). The DNA end is more similar to TRBJ2-1, so the J call may be wrong. Germline-derived CDR1 and CDR2 are MGHRA and YSYEKL. This CDR3 comprises 14 residues.

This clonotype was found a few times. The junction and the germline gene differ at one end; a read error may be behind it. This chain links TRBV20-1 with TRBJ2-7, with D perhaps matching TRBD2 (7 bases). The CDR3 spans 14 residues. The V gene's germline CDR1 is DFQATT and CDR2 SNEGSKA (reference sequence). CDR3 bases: TGCAGTACTAGTGGGGGGGGCCGTTCCTACGAGCAGTACTTC. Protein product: CSTSGGGRSYEQYF.

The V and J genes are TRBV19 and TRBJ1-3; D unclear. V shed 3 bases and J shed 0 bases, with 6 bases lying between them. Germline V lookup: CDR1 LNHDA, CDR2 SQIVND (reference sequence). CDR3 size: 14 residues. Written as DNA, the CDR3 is TGTGCCAGTAGTATTTGGTTCTCTGGAAACACCATATATTTT. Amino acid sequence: CASSIWFSGNTIYF. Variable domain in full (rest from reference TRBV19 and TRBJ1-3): DGGITQSPKYLFRKEGQNVTLSCEQNLNHDAMYWYRQDPGQGLRLIYYSQIVNDFQKGDIAEGYSVSREKKESFPLTVTSAQKNPTAFYLCASSIWFSGNTIYFGEGSWLTVV.

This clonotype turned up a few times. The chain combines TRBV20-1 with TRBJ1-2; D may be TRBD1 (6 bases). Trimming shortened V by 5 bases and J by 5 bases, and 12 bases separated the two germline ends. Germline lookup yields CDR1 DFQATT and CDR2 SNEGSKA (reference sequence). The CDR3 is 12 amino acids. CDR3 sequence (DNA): TGCAGTGCTCGGGACACAAGATATGGCTACACCTTC. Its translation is CSARDTRYGYTF.

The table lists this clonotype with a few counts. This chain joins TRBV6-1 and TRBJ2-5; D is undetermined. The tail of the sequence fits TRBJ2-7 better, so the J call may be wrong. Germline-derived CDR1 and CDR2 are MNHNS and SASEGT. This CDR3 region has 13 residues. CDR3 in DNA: TGTGCCAGCAGTACGGACCCCTCCTACGAGCAGTACTTC. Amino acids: CASSTDPSYEQYF.

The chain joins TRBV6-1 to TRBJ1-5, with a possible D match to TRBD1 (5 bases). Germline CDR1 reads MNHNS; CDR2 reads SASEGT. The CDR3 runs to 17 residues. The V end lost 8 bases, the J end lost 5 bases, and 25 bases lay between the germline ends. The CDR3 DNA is TGTGCCAGCCGAAAGTTCTACGACAGCCGGTGGGATCAGCCCCAGCATTTT. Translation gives CASRKFYDSRWDQPQHF.

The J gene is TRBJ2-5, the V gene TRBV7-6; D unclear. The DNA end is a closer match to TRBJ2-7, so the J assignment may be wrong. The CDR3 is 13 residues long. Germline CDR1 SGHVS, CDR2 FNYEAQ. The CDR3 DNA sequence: TGTGCCAGCAGCTTAGGTGGCATTGCCGAGCAGTACTTC. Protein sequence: CASSLGGIAEQYF.

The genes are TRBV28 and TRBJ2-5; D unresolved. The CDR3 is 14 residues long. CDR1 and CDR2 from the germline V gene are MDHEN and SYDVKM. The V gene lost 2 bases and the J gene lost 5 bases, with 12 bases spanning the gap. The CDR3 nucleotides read TGTGCCAGCAGTTTACGTGACCTAGGGGAGACCCAGTACTTC. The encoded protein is CASSLRDLGETQYF.

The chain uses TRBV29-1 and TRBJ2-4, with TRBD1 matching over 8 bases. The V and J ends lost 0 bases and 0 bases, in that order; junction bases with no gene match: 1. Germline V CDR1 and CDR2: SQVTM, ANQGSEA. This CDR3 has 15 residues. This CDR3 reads CSVEDQGAAKNIQYF. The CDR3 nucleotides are TGCAGCGTTGAAGATCAGGGGGCAGCCAAAAACATTCAGTACTTC.

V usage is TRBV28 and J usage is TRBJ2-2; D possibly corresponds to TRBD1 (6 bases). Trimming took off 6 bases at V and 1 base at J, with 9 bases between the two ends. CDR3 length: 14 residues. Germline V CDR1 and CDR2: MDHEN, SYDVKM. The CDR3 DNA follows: TGTGCCAGCAGGCTACAGGGGAACACCGGGGAGCTGTTTTTT. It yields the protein CASRLQGNTGELFF. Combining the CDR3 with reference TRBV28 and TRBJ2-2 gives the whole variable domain DVKVTQSSRYLVKRTGEKVFLECVQDMDHENMFWYRQDPGLGLRLIYFSYDVKMKEKGDIPEGYSVSREKKERFSLILESASTNQTSMYLCASRLQGNTGELFFGEGSRLTVL.

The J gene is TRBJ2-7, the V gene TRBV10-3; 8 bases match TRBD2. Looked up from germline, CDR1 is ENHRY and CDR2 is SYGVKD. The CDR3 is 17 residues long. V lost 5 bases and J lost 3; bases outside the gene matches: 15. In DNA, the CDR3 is TGTGCCATCAGTCCGGGGGGGGAGACTGGCCATAACTACGAGCAGTACTTC. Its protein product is CAISPGGETGHNYEQYF.

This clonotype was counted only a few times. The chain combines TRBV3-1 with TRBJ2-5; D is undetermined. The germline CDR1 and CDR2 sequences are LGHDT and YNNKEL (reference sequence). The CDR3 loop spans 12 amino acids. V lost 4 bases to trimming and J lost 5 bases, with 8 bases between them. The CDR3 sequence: CASSLRTETQYF. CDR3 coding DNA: TGTGCCAGCAGCCTCCGGACGGAGACCCAGTACTTC.

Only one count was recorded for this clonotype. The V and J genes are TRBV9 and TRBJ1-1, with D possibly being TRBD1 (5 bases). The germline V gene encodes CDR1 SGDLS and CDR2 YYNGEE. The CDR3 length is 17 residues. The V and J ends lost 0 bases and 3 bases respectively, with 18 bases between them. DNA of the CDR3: TGTGCCAGCAGCGTAGAGGGACGCATATTTTGGGACACTGAAGCTTTCTTT. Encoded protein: CASSVEGRIFWDTEAFF.

Here the CDR3 DNA reads TGTGCCAGCAGTGAGGGGGTAGACGGATCAACTAATGAAAAACTGTTTTTT. As protein: CASSEGVDGSTNEKLFF. The V gene is TRBV25-1, the J gene TRBJ1-4; tentatively, D is TRBD1 (5 bases). The ends were cut back, 3 bases at V and 0 bases at J, with 14 bases in the middle. The CDR3 covers 17 residues. CDR1 and CDR2 from the germline V gene are MGHDK and SYGVNS. The entire variable domain, with the rest obtained from reference TRBV25-1 and TRBJ1-4, is as follows: EADIYQTPRYLVIGTGKKITLECSQTMGHDKMYWYQQDPGMELHLIHYSYGVNSTEKGDLSSESTVSRIRTEHFPLTLESARPSHTSQYLCASSEGVDGSTNEKLFFGSGTQLSVL.

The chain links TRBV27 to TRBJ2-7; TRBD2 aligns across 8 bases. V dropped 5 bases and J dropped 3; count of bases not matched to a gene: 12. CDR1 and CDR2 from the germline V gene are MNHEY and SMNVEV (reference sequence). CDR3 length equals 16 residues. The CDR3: CASSGRHRGGSYEQYF. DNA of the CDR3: TGTGCCAGCAGTGGGCGACATCGGGGGGGGAGCTACGAGCAGTACTTC.

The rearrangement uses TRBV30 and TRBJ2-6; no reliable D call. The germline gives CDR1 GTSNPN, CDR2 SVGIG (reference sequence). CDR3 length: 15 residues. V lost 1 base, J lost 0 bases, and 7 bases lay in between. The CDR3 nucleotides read TGTGCCTGGAGTGGGGATATCTCTGGGGCCAACGTCCTGACTTTC. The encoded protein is CAWSGDISGANVLTF.

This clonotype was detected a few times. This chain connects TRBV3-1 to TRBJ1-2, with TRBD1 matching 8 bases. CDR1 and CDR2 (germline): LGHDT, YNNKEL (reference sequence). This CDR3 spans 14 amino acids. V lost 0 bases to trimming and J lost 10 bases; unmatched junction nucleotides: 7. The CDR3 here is CASSQDGTGGAYTF. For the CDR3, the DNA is TGTGCCAGCAGCCAAGATGGGACAGGAGGTGCCTACACCTTC.

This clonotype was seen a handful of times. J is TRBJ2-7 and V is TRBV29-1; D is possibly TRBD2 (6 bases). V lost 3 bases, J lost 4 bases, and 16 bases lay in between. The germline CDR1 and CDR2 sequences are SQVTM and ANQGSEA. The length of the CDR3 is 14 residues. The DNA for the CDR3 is TGCAGCGTTGACAAGGGAGGCTCCCGGTACGAGCAGTACTTC. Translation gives CSVDKGGSRYEQYF.

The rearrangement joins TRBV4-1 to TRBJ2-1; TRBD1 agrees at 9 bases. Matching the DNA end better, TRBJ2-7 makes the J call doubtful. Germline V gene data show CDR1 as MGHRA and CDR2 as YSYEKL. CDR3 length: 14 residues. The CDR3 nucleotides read TGCGCCAGCAGCCAACCACAGGGGGCGGGGGAGCAGTACTTC. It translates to CASSQPQGAGEQYF.

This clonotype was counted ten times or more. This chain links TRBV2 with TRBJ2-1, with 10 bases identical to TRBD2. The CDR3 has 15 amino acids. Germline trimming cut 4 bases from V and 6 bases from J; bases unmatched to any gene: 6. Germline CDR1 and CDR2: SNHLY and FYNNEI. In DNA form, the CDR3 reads TGTGCCAGCAGTGTACAAAGCGGGGGGGCCAATGAGCAGTTCTTC. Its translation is CASSVQSGGANEQFF.

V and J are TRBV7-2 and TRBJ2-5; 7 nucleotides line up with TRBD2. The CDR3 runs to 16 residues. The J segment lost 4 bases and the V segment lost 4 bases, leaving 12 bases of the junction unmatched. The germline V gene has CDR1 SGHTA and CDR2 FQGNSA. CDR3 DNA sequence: TGTGCCAGCAGCTCAAGGACTAGGAGCTCGTTAGAGACCCAGTACTTC. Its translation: CASSSRTRSSLETQYF.

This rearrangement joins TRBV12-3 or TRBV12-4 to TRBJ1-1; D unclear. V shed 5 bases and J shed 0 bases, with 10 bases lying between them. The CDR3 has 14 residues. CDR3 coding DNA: TGTGCCAGCAGTATATCGGGAATGAACACTGAAGCTTTCTTT. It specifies CASSISGMNTEAFF.

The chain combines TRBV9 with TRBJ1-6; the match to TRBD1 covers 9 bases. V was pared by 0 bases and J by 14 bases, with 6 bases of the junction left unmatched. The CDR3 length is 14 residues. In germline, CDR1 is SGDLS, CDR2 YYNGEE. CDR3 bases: TGTGCCAGCAGCGTAGGGGACAGGGAAAGTACCCTCCACTTT. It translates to CASSVGDRESTLHF.